The rows below give T cell receptor beta chains drawn from one sample of a study of cytomegalovirus exposure and HLA in healthy donors. Using immunoSEQ multiplex PCR, the repertoire was profiled, and TCRdb retains in-frame clones only, with some absent. Among 100,000 or so clones listed, about 69% were seen once. Sequenced sample: PBMCs. These receptors all come from a man aged 35 to 55 in good health and CMV-seronegative. The CDR3 runs from the conserved cysteine through the conserved F or W. Each record gives: J gene, V gene, D gene, clone size, CDR3 DNA, CDR3 protein. A D gene is named only where the DNA matches it firmly. The size entry is marked missing in some rows and otherwise reads once, few, many or a size class.

>TRBJ1-1|TRBV2|.|.
TGTGCCAGCAGTGGAGGGGAGGGATTTACTGAAGCTTTCTTT
CASSGGEGFTEAFF
>TRBJ2-7|TRBV4-1|.|.
TGCGCCAGCAGCCAAGACGCGCGGGAGCAGTACTTC
CASSQDAREQYF
>TRBJ1-2|TRBV4-1|.|.
TGCGCCAGCAGCCAAGAGCGGGATGGCTATGGCTACACCTTC
CASSQERDGYGYTF
>TRBJ1-5|TRBV4-2|.|.
TGTGCCAGCAGCCCCACCGGGAGAGGGGGGGGGCCCCAGCATTTT
CASSPTGRGGGPQHF
>TRBJ1-1|TRBV6-6|.|.
TGTGCCAGCAGCCCGGGTGTTATCCAAATGAACACTGAAGCTTTCTTT
CASSPGVIQMNTEAFF
>TRBJ2-7|TRBV6-5|TRBD1|.
TGTGCCAGCAGGATGGACAGGGACGGCTCCTACGAGCAGTACTTC
CASRMDRDGSYEQYF
>TRBJ1-2|TRBV29-1|.|once
TGCAGCGTTTTTGAGGCCCCTGTTTGGGGCTACACCTTC
CSVFEAPVWGYTF
>TRBJ2-5|TRBV5-6|.|.
TGTGCCAGCAGCTTGGGACAGGGGAGGGGAGAGACCCAGTACTTC
CASSLGQGRGETQYF
>TRBJ1-1|TRBV30|.|.
TGTGCCTGGACGACCGGGGGGGGAACTGAAGCTTTCTTT
CAWTTGGGTEAFF
>TRBJ2-3|TRBV7-2|TRBD2|.
TGTGCCAGCAGCTCCAGACTAGCGGGAGCCTATTGGTCTTTT
CASSSRLAGAYWSF
>TRBJ2-3|TRBV2|TRBD2|.
TGTGCCAGCAGGGCCCAGACTAGCGGGGGCACAGATACGCAGTATTTT
CASRAQTSGGTDTQYF
>TRBJ2-1|TRBV2|TRBD2|.
TGTGCCAGCATACTAGCGGGAGTTGAGCAGTTCTTC
CASILAGVEQFF
>TRBJ2-7|TRBV29-1|.|.
TGCAGCATCCGGACAGCCAACTCCTACGAGCAGTACTTC
CSIRTANSYEQYF
>TRBJ1-2|TRBV4-3|.|few
TGCGCCAGCAGCCAAAGTTACATGGGCAGCGGCTACACCTTC
CASSQSYMGSGYTF
>TRBJ2-5|TRBV9|.|.
TGTGCCAGCAGCGTAGAGGCGGGAATAGAGACCCAGTACTTC
CASSVEAGIETQYF
>TRBJ2-7|TRBV29-1|TRBD2|.
TGCAGCGTCCGGGGACTAGCGGTCTCCTACGAGCAGTACTTC
CSVRGLAVSYEQYF
>TRBJ1-2|TRBV25-1|.|few
TGTGCCAGCAGTGAATCGTACCTAAACTATGGCTACACCTTC
CASSESYLNYGYTF
>TRBJ2-3|TRBV7-8|TRBD2|.
TGTGCCAGCAGCTCTCGACCGGGACTAGCGGGAACTTTGGATACGCAGTATTTT
CASSSRPGLAGTLDTQYF
>TRBJ1-1|TRBV27|TRBD1|.
TGTGCCAGCAGTTCCGGACAGGGCTTTCTCTGGGGCGCTTTCTTT
CASSSGQGFLWGAFF
>TRBJ1-5|TRBV5-4|.|once
TGTGCCAGCAGCCAACCGCGCGGAAAGGGCAATCAGCCCCAGCATTTT
CASSQPRGKGNQPQHF
>TRBJ2-7|TRBV5-1|TRBD1|.
TGCGCCAGCAGCGCCGGGACAGTCTACGAGCAGTACTTC
CASSAGTVYEQYF
>TRBJ2-1|TRBV16|.|.
TGTGCCAGCAGCCAGGGAGGTGAGCAGTTCTTC
CASSQGGEQFF
>TRBJ2-5|TRBV12-2|.|.
TGTGCAAGTCGCTTAGGCCCTTGGGAAGGGGTGAATGAGACCCAGTACTTC
CASRLGPWEGVNETQYF
>TRBJ1-4|TRBV1|.|.
TGCACCAGCAGCCAATATACGGGACAGGGAAGTATACGTGAAAAACTGTTTTTT
CTSSQYTGQGSIREKLFF